This paragraph reports one TCR beta chain. This receptor's antigen is unknown. The input lacks base qualities; no much larger clone sits a single base away. The library relied on the immunoSEQ multiplex PCR assay. TCRdb mirrors the immuneACCESS table, restricted to in-frame sequences. Some clones are absent from its copies; in checked studies, under half trace to an unresolved V gene, and the reason for the others is unknown. This sample gives over 30,000 clones in total; more than 65% of them show up just once. The ten most abundant clones make up 1.8% of the sample. V trim: 6 bases; J trim: 1 base; unmatched bases: 6. The germline V gene yields MDHEN for CDR1 and SYDVKM for CDR2. Inclusive of the bounding cysteine and phenylalanine, the CDR3 is 14 residues long. Left in the record is the CDR3 DNA by itself, 42 bases read in frame from the first base. These data belong to a study of Siglec-9 on CD8 T cells in melanoma (dated 2019 in TCRdb). A note on the overall study: The study examined the expression of Siglec-9 on CD8+ T cells and how Siglec-9 regulates T cells within the melanoma tumor microenvironment.

Study-level results and caveats: According to the report, an effector memory CD8+ T-cell subset that seemed to build up inside melanoma tumors was both marked and regulated by Siglec-9.

The sequenced sample was Siglec-9- CD8+ T cells sorted from blood. The cell subset or site label here, explained by the study, means: CD8 T cells lacking Siglec-9. The sequence came from a human donor in good health. This chain joins TRBV28 to TRBJ2-7, with 7 junctional bases fitting TRBD1. The encoded CDR3 is CASRTGVGSYEQYF. The DNA sequence is as follows: TGTGCCAGCAGAACAGGGGTAGGGTCCTACGAGCAGTACTTC.